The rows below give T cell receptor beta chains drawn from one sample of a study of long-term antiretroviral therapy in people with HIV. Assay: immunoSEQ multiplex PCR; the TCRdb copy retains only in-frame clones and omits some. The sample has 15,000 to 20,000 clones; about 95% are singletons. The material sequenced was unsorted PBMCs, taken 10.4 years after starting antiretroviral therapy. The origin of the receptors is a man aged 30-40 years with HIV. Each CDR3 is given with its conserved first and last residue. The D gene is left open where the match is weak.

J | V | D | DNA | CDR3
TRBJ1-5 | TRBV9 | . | TGTGCCAGCAGCCCAGACAGTTCGGGGGGGCCCCAGCATTTT | CASSPDSSGGPQHF
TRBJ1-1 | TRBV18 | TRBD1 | TGTGCCAGCTCACCAGCAGGGGGCAGGGACACTGAAGCTTTCTTT | CASSPAGGRDTEAFF
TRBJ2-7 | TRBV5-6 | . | TGTGCCAGCAGCTTGGCAGGGAGCTCCTACGAGCAGTACTTC | CASSLAGSSYEQYF
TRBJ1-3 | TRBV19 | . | TGTGCCAGTAGTATGAACGGACCGACTATATTCCCTTATTTT | CASSMNGPTIFPYF
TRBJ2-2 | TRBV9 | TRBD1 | TGTGCCAGCAGCGTAGGACAGGGGGTTAACACCGGGGAGCTGTTTTTT | CASSVGQGVNTGELFF
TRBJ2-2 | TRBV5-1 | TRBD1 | TGCGCCAGCAGCCCTATGACAGGGGAAGACACCGGGGAGCTGTTTTTT | CASSPMTGEDTGELFF
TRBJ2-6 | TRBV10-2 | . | TGCGCCAGCAGGGGCTCTGGGGCCAACGTCCTGACTTTC | CASRGSGANVLTF
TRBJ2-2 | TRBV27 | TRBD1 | TGTGCCAGCAGCTCCCGAAGGAGACAGGGGAACACCGGGGAGCTGTTTTTT | CASSSRRRQGNTGELFF
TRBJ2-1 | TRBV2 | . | TGTGCCAGCAGTGTACTAAGCTTCGAGTTGCACAATGAGCAGTTCTTC | CASSVLSFELHNEQFF
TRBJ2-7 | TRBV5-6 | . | TGTGCCAGCAGCTCAAGACACTACGAGCAGTACTTC | CASSSRHYEQYF